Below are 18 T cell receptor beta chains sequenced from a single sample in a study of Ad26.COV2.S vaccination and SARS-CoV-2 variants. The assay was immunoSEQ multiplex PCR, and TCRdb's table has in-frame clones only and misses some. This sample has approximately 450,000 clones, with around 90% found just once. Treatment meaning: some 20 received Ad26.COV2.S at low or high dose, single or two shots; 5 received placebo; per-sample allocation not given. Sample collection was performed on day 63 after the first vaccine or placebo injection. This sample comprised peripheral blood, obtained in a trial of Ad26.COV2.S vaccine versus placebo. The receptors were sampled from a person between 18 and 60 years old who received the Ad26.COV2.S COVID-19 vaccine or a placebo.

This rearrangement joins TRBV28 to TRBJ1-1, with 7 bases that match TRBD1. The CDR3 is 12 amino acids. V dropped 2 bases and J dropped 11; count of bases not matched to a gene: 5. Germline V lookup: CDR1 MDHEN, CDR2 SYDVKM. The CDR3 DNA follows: TGTGCCAGCAGTTTACCGACAGGGACGGCTTTCTTT. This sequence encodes CASSLPTGTAFF.

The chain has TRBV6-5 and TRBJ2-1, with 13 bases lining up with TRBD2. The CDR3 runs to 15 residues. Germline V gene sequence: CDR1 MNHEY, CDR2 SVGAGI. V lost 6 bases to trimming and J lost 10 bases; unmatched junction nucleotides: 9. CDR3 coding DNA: TGTGCCAGCAGCCAACTAGCGGGAGGGCCTCGGGAGCAGTTCTTC. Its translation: CASSQLAGGPREQFF.

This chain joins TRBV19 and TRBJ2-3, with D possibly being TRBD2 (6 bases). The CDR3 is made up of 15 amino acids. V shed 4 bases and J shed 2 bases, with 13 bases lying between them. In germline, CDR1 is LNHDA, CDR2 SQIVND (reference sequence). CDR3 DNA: TGTGCCAGTAGTAGTCTAGCGTGGACCACAGATACGCAGTATTTT. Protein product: CASSSLAWTTDTQYF.

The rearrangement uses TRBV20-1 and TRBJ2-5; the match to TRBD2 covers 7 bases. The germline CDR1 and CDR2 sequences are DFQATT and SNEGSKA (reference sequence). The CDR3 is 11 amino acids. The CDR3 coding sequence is TGCAGCGGGACTACCAAAGAGACCCAGTACTTC. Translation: CSGTTKETQYF.

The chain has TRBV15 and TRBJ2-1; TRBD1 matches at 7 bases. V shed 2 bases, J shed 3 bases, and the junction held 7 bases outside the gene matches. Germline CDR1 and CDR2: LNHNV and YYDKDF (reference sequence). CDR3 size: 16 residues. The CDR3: CATSRISGTVYNEQFF. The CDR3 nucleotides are TGTGCCACCAGCAGAATTTCCGGGACAGTCTACAATGAGCAGTTCTTC.

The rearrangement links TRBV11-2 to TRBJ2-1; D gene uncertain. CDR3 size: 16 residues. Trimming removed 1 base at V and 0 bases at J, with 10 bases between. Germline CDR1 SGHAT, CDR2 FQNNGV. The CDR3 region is CASSLVFRSSYNEQFF. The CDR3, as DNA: TGTGCCAGCAGCTTAGTGTTTAGGAGCTCCTACAATGAGCAGTTCTTC.

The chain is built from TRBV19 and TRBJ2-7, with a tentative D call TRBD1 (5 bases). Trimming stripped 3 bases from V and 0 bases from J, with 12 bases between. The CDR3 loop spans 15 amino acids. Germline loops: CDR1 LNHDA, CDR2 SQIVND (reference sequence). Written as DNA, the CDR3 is TGTGCCAGTAGTATCGGGCAGGACATCTCCTACGAGCAGTACTTC. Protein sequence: CASSIGQDISYEQYF. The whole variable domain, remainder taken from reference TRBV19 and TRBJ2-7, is DGGITQSPKYLFRKEGQNVTLSCEQNLNHDAMYWYRQDPGQGLRLIYYSQIVNDFQKGDIAEGYSVSREKKESFPLTVTSAQKNPTAFYLCASSIGQDISYEQYFGPGTRLTVT.

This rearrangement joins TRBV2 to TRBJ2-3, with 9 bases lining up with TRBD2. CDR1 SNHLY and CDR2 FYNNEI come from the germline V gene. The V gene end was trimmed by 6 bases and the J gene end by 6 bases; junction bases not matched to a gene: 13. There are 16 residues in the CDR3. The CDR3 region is CASRGIAGVVRDTQYF. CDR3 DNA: TGTGCCAGCAGAGGAATAGCGGGAGTCGTGCGGGATACGCAGTATTTT.

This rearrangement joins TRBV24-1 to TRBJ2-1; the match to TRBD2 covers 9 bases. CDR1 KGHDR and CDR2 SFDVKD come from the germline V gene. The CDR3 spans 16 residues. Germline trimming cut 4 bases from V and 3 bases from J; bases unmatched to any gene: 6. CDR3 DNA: TGTGCCACCAGTGACCTAGCGGGACGAAACTACAATGAGCAGTTCTTC. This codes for CATSDLAGRNYNEQFF.

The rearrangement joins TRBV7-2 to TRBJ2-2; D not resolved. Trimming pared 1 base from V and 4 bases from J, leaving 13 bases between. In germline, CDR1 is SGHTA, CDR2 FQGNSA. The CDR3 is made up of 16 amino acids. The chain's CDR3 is CASSLVLGTGTGELFF. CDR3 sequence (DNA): TGTGCCAGCAGCTTAGTACTTGGAACGGGCACCGGGGAGCTGTTTTTT.

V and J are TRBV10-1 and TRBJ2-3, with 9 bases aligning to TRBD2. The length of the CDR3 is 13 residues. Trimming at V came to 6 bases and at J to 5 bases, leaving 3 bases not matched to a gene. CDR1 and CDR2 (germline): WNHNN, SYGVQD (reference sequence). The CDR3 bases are TGCGCCAGCAGGTCTAGCGGGGAAGATACGCAGTATTTT. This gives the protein CASRSSGEDTQYF.

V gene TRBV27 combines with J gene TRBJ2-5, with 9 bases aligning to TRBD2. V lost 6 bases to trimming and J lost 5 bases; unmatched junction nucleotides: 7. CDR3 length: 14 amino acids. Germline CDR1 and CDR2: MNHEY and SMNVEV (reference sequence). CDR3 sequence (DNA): TGTGCCAGCAGGATAGCGGGAGCGGGGGAGACCCAGTACTTC. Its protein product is CASRIAGAGETQYF.

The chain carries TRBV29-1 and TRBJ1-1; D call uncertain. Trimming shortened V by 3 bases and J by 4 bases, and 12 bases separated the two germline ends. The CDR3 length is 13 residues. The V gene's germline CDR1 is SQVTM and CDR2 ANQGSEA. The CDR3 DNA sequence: TGCAGCGTTGAGAAGGGTGATGGCACTGAAGCTTTCTTT. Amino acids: CSVEKGDGTEAFF.

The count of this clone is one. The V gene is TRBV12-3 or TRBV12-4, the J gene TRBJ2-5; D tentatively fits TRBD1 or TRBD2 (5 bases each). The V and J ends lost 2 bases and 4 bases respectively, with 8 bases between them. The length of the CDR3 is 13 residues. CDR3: CASSLKGRETQYF. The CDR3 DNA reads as TGTGCCAGCAGTTTAAAGGGACGAGAGACCCAGTACTTC.

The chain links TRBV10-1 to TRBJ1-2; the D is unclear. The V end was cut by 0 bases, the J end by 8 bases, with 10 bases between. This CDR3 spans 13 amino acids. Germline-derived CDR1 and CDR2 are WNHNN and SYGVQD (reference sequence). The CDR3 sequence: CASSESRRSGYTF. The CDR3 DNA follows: TGCGCCAGCAGTGAGTCCAGACGATCGGGCTACACCTTC.

CDR3 in DNA: TGTGCCAGTAGTACACAGGGACTAGCTTTAGCCAAAAACATTCAGTACTTC. Protein: CASSTQGLALAKNIQYF. The chain joins TRBV19 to TRBJ2-4, with TRBD2 matching 9 bases. This CDR3 contains 17 residues. Germline V gives CDR1 LNHDA, CDR2 SQIVND (reference sequence). The V gene end was trimmed by 4 bases and the J gene end by 0 bases; junction bases not matched to a gene: 7.

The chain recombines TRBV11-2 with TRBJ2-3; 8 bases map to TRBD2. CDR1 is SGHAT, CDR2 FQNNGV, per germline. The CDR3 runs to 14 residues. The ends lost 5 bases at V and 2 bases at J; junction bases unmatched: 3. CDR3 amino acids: CASSKLAVTDTQYF. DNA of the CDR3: TGTGCCAGCAGCAAACTAGCGGTCACAGATACGCAGTATTTT. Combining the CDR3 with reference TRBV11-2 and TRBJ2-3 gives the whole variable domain EAGVAQSPRYKIIEKRQSVAFWCNPISGHATLYWYQQILGQGPKLLIQFQNNGVVDDSQLPKDRFSAERLKGVDSTLKIQPAKLEDSAVYLCASSKLAVTDTQYFGPGTRLTVL.

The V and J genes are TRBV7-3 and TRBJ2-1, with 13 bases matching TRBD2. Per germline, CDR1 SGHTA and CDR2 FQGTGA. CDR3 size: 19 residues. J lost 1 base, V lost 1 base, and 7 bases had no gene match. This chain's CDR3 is CASSLIGLAGAPSYNEQFF. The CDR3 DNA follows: TGTGCCAGCAGCTTAATCGGACTAGCGGGAGCCCCTTCCTACAATGAGCAGTTCTTC.